These 29 T cell receptor beta chains originate from one sample sequenced in a study of cytomegalovirus exposure and HLA in healthy donors. PCR amplification relied on 60 Vbeta primers (plus 13 Jbeta primers). The repertoire was sequenced with immunoSEQ multiplex PCR; TCRdb's copy has only in-frame clones and lacks some. The sample holds tens of thousands of clones. Source material: PBMCs. These receptors all stem from a man aged 18 to 29 in good health and CMV-seropositive.

In DNA form, the CDR3 reads TGTGCCAGCAGCTTTACCCGCGATTCACCCCTCCACTTT. As protein: CASSFTRDSPLHF. The J gene is TRBJ1-6, the V gene TRBV7-2; D is undetermined. CDR1 and CDR2 (germline): SGHTA, FQGNSA. The CDR3 is made up of 13 amino acids. With 3 bases removed from V and 8 bases from J, the gap between germline ends came to 8 bases.

The chain combines TRBV11-2 with TRBJ1-1, with no clear D. In germline, CDR1 is SGHAT, CDR2 FQNNGV. The V and J ends lost 4 bases and 0 bases respectively, with 6 bases between them. This CDR3 region has 13 residues. In nucleotides, the CDR3 is TGTGCCAGCAGCTCGCAGGTGAACACTGAAGCTTTCTTT. This codes for CASSSQVNTEAFF.

CDR3 nucleotide sequence: TGTGCCAGTTCCCAGGGTTGGGAACCTGGAAACACCATATATTTT. Its translation: CASSQGWEPGNTIYF. The V call is TRBV6-4, the J call TRBJ1-3, with a weak D call TRBD1 (5 bases). Trimming left V 9 bases short and J 2 bases short, with 17 bases between. Germline V gene sequence: CDR1 MRHNA, CDR2 SNTAGT. The CDR3 extends over 15 amino acids.

V and J are TRBV19 and TRBJ1-2; TRBD1 matches at 7 bases. The V gene's germline CDR1 is LNHDA and CDR2 SQIVND (reference sequence). CDR3 length: 15 amino acids. The V and J ends lost 3 bases and 4 bases, in that order; junction bases with no gene match: 8. The CDR3 region has the DNA TGTGCCAGTAGTATGAGGCCGGGACAGCCCTATGGCTACACCTTC. The encoded protein is CASSMRPGQPYGYTF.

Comment on this clone: A junction end diverges from the germline sequence, so it may reflect a read error. The identical CDR3 is also encoded by other nucleotide sequences in the sample. CDR3 residues: CASSVDRGLGYEQYF. The DNA for the CDR3 is TGCGCCAGCAGCGTTGACAGGGGGCTGGGGTACGAGCAGTACTTC. The chain links TRBV9 to TRBJ2-7; TRBD1 agrees at 10 bases. Germline V gene sequence: CDR1 SGDLS, CDR2 YYNGEE. The CDR3 loop spans 15 amino acids.

CDR3: CASSLPSGNAYEQYF. As DNA, the CDR3 is TGTGCCAGCAGTTTACCTAGCGGGAATGCCTACGAGCAGTACTTC. V is TRBV28 and J is TRBJ2-7; 9 positions agree with TRBD2. This CDR3 spans 15 amino acids. V lost 2 bases, J lost 2 bases, and 4 bases stayed unmatched. Per the germline V gene, CDR1 is MDHEN and CDR2 is SYDVKM.

The V and J genes are TRBV6-5 and TRBJ1-2, with a tentative D call TRBD1 (6 bases). The CDR3 consists of 14 residues. The germline V gene encodes CDR1 MNHEY and CDR2 SVGAGI. V gave up 6 bases and J gave up 8 bases, with 19 bases separating them. The CDR3 DNA reads TGTGCCAGCAGATCTTCGGGGGGGGGCCCAGGCTACACCTTC. It translates to CASRSSGGGPGYTF.

The chain carries TRBV27 and TRBJ2-4, with 9 bases identical to TRBD1. Germline V gene data show CDR1 as MNHEY and CDR2 as SMNVEV (reference sequence). The trim removed 6 bases at V and 0 bases at J, leaving 6 bases unmatched. This CDR3 is built from 16 residues. In DNA form, the CDR3 reads TGTGCCAGCAGACCTACGGACAGGGGAGCCAAAAACATTCAGTACTTC. It encodes CASRPTDRGAKNIQYF.

The J gene is TRBJ2-7, the V gene TRBV27; TRBD2 is a possible D gene (6 bases). Trimming removed 5 bases at V and 2 bases at J, with 13 bases between. The CDR3 is 14 amino acids. The germline V gene encodes CDR1 MNHEY and CDR2 SMNVEV (reference sequence). The DNA for the CDR3 is TGTGCCAGCAGTGAAGCGGGCGCTCCCTACGAGCAGTACTTC. Translated: CASSEAGAPYEQYF.

The V call is TRBV7-9, the J call TRBJ2-7; the D gene is possibly TRBD2 (7 bases). Trimming cost V 5 bases and J 3 bases, with 17 bases left between them. Germline lookup yields CDR1 SEHNR and CDR2 FQNEAQ (reference sequence). This CDR3 contains 15 residues. CDR3 amino acids: CASSQGGRENYEQYF. CDR3 DNA sequence: TGTGCCAGCAGCCAAGGGGGGCGGGAGAACTACGAGCAGTACTTC.

The chain joins TRBV7-9 to TRBJ2-3; the D is unclear. Trimming removed 6 bases from V and 2 bases from J, with 6 bases in between. This CDR3 is built from 12 residues. Germline lookup yields CDR1 SEHNR and CDR2 FQNEAQ (reference sequence). CDR3 nucleotides: TGTGCCAGCAGAGAGTACACAGATACGCAGTATTTT. Encoded protein: CASREYTDTQYF.

The gene calls are TRBV19 and TRBJ2-1, with 9 positions matching TRBD1. V shed 5 bases and J 3 bases; nucleotides not matched to a gene: 5. Germline CDR1 LNHDA, CDR2 SQIVND (reference sequence). The CDR3 loop spans 15 amino acids. The CDR3 DNA follows: TGTGCCAGTAGTTCCGGACAGGGGTACTACAATGAGCAGTTCTTC. Translating it yields CASSSGQGYYNEQFF.

The V gene is TRBV29-1, the J gene TRBJ2-3, with TRBD2 as a possible D gene (6 bases). V gave up 6 bases and J gave up 1 base, with 11 bases separating them. The length of the CDR3 is 13 residues. CDR1 SQVTM and CDR2 ANQGSEA come from the germline V gene. The CDR3 here is CSVEGDGTDTQYF. Written as DNA, the CDR3 is TGCAGCGTGGAGGGAGATGGCACAGATACGCAGTATTTT.

This chain links TRBV2 with TRBJ1-1; weak D call: TRBD1 (6 bases). CDR3 length: 15 residues. Trimming left V 1 base short and J 4 bases short, with 13 bases between. From germline, CDR1 is SNHLY and CDR2 FYNNEI. The CDR3 nucleotides read TGTGCCAGCAGTGAAGGGACAGTCCGGGGCACTGAAGCTTTCTTT. This codes for CASSEGTVRGTEAFF.

The V and J genes are TRBV19 and TRBJ2-4, with 12 bases aligning to TRBD2. V shed 4 bases and J 6 bases; nucleotides not matched to a gene: 7. The CDR3 spans 16 residues. The V gene's germline CDR1 is LNHDA and CDR2 SQIVND (reference sequence). CDR3 residues: CASSTRLAGVLNIQYF. The CDR3 bases are TGTGCCAGTAGTACTCGACTAGCGGGAGTTCTAAACATTCAGTACTTC.

V usage is TRBV27 and J usage is TRBJ1-1; D call uncertain. The CDR3 contains 14 residues. V lost 6 bases and J 3 bases, leaving 14 bases between the germline ends. Germline CDR1 reads MNHEY; CDR2 reads SMNVEV (reference sequence). The CDR3 region is CASSPLPGYTEAFF. Written as DNA, the CDR3 is TGTGCCAGCAGCCCTCTTCCGGGGTACACTGAAGCTTTCTTT.

The J gene is TRBJ1-5, the V gene TRBV10-3; D gene ambiguous. Trimming pared 0 bases from V and 2 bases from J, leaving 11 bases between. CDR1 and CDR2 (germline): ENHRY, SYGVKD. This CDR3 spans 16 amino acids. CDR3 bases: TGTGCCATCAGTGAGTCCAGCGGCCGGGGCAATCAGCCCCAGCATTTT. Its protein product is CAISESSGRGNQPQHF.

V is TRBV5-5 and J is TRBJ2-1; 10 nucleotides match TRBD1. The CDR3 consists of 15 residues. Trimming took 2 bases from V and 7 from J; bases not matched to a gene: 6. CDR1 SGHKS and CDR2 YYEKEE come from the germline V gene (reference sequence). The CDR3 DNA follows: TGTGCCAGCAGCTTAAGGACAGGGGGTTGGAATGAGCAGTTCTTC. This codes for CASSLRTGGWNEQFF.

The chain has TRBV18 and TRBJ2-7; TRBD1 agrees at 7 bases. The V segment lost 4 bases and the J segment 7 bases; nucleotides outside the gene matches: 16. Looked up from germline, CDR1 is KGHSH and CDR2 is LQKENI. This CDR3 region has 16 residues. The CDR3 reads CASSLTGTAYGWEQYF. The CDR3 DNA sequence: TGTGCCAGCTCACTTACCGGGACAGCATACGGATGGGAGCAGTACTTC.

The chain uses TRBV5-1 and TRBJ2-3; D might be TRBD2 (5 bases). The CDR3 runs to 16 residues. Trimming removed 0 bases from V and 6 bases from J, with 17 bases in between. Germline CDR1 SGHRS, CDR2 YFSETQ. The CDR3 loop reads CASSLVRELRGDTQYF. For the CDR3, the DNA is TGCGCCAGCAGCTTGGTTCGCGAACTCCGGGGTGATACGCAGTATTTT.

The chain has TRBV5-1 and TRBJ1-2; 9 bases align to TRBD1. Germline CDR1 reads SGHRS; CDR2 reads YFSETQ. This CDR3 contains 15 residues. The V and J ends lost 3 bases and 6 bases, in that order; junction bases with no gene match: 9. The CDR3 DNA sequence: TGCGCCAGCAGCTCTGTACCGGGACAGGGCGATGGCTACACCTTC. Protein product: CASSSVPGQGDGYTF.

To note about this clone: One end of the junction does not line up with germline, which may come from a read error. This sequence joins TRBV2 and TRBJ1-2; TRBD1 might be the D (5 bases). This CDR3 is 15 amino acids long. Germline V gene lookup returns CDR1 SNHLY and CDR2 FYNNEI. The CDR3 nucleotides are TGTGCCGGCAGAGAACTACAGGAGTCTAACTATGGCTACACCTTC. Residues: CAGRELQESNYGYTF.

This rearrangement joins TRBV5-4 to TRBJ2-5, with D possibly TRBD2 on 6 matching bases. This CDR3 contains 13 residues. Germline CDR1 SGHNT, CDR2 YYREEE (reference sequence). V was pared by 0 bases and J by 3 bases, with 6 bases between. DNA for the CDR3: TGTGCCAGCAGCTTGGGGAGGGAAGAGACCCAGTACTTC. Protein: CASSLGREETQYF.

The chain has TRBV5-1 and TRBJ2-5; tentatively, D is TRBD1 (6 bases). CDR1 and CDR2 from the germline V gene are SGHRS and YFSETQ. V lost 3 bases and J lost 1, with 10 bases in between. The CDR3 runs 14 residues. CDR3 amino acids: CASSSGTIQETQYF. CDR3 nucleotide sequence: TGCGCCAGCAGCTCCGGGACAATCCAAGAGACCCAGTACTTC.

V gene TRBV7-9 combines with J gene TRBJ1-1, with TRBD1 as a possible D gene (5 bases). V was trimmed by 4 bases and J by 2 bases, leaving 8 bases between them. This CDR3 is 13 amino acids long. Germline V CDR1 and CDR2: SEHNR, FQNEAQ (reference sequence). The chain's CDR3 is CASSSTVNTEAFF. The CDR3 DNA reads as TGTGCCAGCAGCTCGACAGTTAACACTGAAGCTTTCTTT.

This rearrangement joins TRBV2 to TRBJ1-1; no reliable D call. The V end lost 7 bases, the J end lost 1 base, and 10 bases lay between the germline ends. CDR1 and CDR2 from the germline V gene are SNHLY and FYNNEI. This CDR3 region has 13 residues. The CDR3 DNA reads TGTGCCAGCACGGTACAGCAGAACACTGAAGCTTTCTTT. This translates into CASTVQQNTEAFF.

The J gene is TRBJ2-7, the V gene TRBV19; D is perhaps TRBD2 (5 bases). The CDR3 sequence is 13 residues long. V shed 6 bases and J shed 6 bases, with 15 bases lying between them. CDR1 and CDR2 from the germline V gene are LNHDA and SQIVND (reference sequence). The DNA of the CDR3 is TGTGCCAGTAGCCCTCAAACTAGAGTCGAGCAGTACTTC. Translating it yields CASSPQTRVEQYF.

V usage is TRBV7-8 and J usage is TRBJ2-2, with 7 bases that match TRBD1. J lost 7 bases, V lost 3 bases, and 8 bases had no gene match. Germline CDR1 reads SGHVS; CDR2 reads FQNEAQ. The CDR3 runs 15 residues. CDR3 DNA: TGTGCCAGCAGCTTGGCCCAAACAGGGGACGGGGAGCTGTTTTTT. This codes for CASSLAQTGDGELFF.

The V and J genes are TRBV5-1 and TRBJ2-1, with 10 bases lining up with TRBD1. Germline V gene lookup returns CDR1 SGHRS and CDR2 YFSETQ. With 2 bases clipped from V and 9 bases from J, the junction kept 5 bases outside the gene matches. There are 14 residues in the CDR3. The CDR3 nucleotides are TGCGCCAGCAGCTTCGGGACAGGGGAGTTTGAGCAGTTCTTC. This codes for CASSFGTGEFEQFF. Full variable domain (outside the CDR3, taken from reference TRBV5-1 and TRBJ2-1): KAGVTQTPRYLIKTRGQQVTLSCSPISGHRSVSWYQQTPGQGLQFLFEYFSETQRNKGNFPGRFSGRQFSNSRSEMNVSTLELGDSALYLCASSFGTGEFEQFFGPGTRLTVL.